The following is a T cell receptor beta chain sequence with its context. The authors' processing: The assay estimated nucleated cells by amplifying reference gene primers. Using immunoSEQ multiplex PCR, the repertoire was profiled, and TCRdb retains in-frame clones only, with some absent. That table furnishes V, J and clone size, whereas the DNA furnished D and trimming. The sample contains hundreds of thousands of clones, nearly 90% of which appear only once. The source of the sample is a study of blood T cell repertoires in COVID-19. Study in general: COVID-19 samples from acute and convalescent phases originated in the United States, Italy and Spain.

Germline CDR1 reads SGHAT; CDR2 reads FQNNGV. Unmatched junction bases numbered 4, after V lost 7 bases and J lost 2 bases. The CDR3 is 13 amino acids. The chain combines TRBV11-2 with TRBJ2-7; 8 bases fit TRBD1. Sequenced material: peripheral blood. The TCR originated in a woman aged 25-40 years with acute or convalescent COVID-19. CDR3 amino acids: CASTWTGTYEQYF. The CDR3 nucleotides are TGTGCCAGCACCTGGACAGGGACCTACGAGCAGTACTTC.